These 20 T cell receptor delta chains were all obtained from the same sample, sequenced in a study of γδ T cells in repeated Plasmodium falciparum infection (dated by TCRdb to 2020 to 2023). Library construction relied on multiplex PCR. The instrument was an Illumina MiSeq. Clones were re-identified by TCRdb from the public reads with CATT, and rows with the same DNA were merged. The sample table shows under 65,000 delta-chain clones, and around 1.7% are seen once. The ten most abundant clones make up roughly 15% of the sample. Vgamma9/Vdelta2+ and Vdelta2-negative gammadelta T cell populations were flow-sorted from peripheral blood mononuclear cells for bulk TCR repertoire analysis. The sample was gamma-delta T cells from blood. All receptors come from a pool of human donors (malaria-infected and uninfected, not separated).

This clone was observed many times. This likely traces to a read error, being one base from a far larger clone. Other DNA sequences in the same sample also yield this CDR3. The chain carries TRDV1 and TRDJ1; 13 bases fit TRDD3. CDR1 and CDR2 (germline): TSWWSYY, QGS. The CDR3 extends over 21 amino acids. In DNA form, the CDR3 reads TGCGCTCTTGGCAAACGGTCCAACTGGGGGATACGAGGGGGGTACACCGATAAACTCATCTTT. Its protein product is CALGKRSNWGIRGGYTDKLIF.

There are many counts of this clone. TCRdb's listed protein matches a much larger clone and diverges from this DNA's translation at residue 5, likely through a read error; the protein shown comes from the DNA. The chain has TRDV1 and TRDJ1, with TRDD3 matching over 9 bases. TCRdb is silent on the J gene; assignment here came from matching the DNA to germline. Germline CDR1 and CDR2: TSWWSYY and QGS. Trimming took 5 bases from V and 4 from J; bases not matched to a gene: 23. The CDR3 is 20 amino acids. CDR3: CALGKGAPLRPGDTVDKLIF. CDR3 bases: TGTGCTCTTGGGAAAGGAGCGCCTTTACGTCCGGGGGATACAGTCGATAAACTCATCTTT.

This clone was seen only a few times. This probably arose from a read error, given a far larger clone one base away. Other DNA sequences in this specimen translate into the identical CDR3. The chain is built from TRDV1 and TRDJ1, with TRDD3 matching over 10 bases. Per the germline V gene, CDR1 is TSWWSYY and CDR2 is QGS. CDR3 length: 21 residues. CDR3 region: CALGECHLDRGGYGYTDKLIF. The CDR3 DNA sequence: TGTGCTCTTGGGGAATGCCACCTAGACCGCGGGGGATACGGGTACACCGACAAACTCATCTTT.

This clone was seen at least ten times. Just one base apart from a much larger clone, this may be a read error. Other nucleotide sequences from this sample produce the same CDR3. The chain links TRAV23/DV6 to TRDJ1; 11 nucleotides agree with TRDD3. The germline V gene encodes CDR1 NTAFDY and CDR2 IRPDVSE (reference sequence). The V and J ends lost 5 bases and 10 bases, in that order; junction bases with no gene match: 22. This CDR3 contains 17 residues. The CDR3 loop is CAATYKVSLLGDKRLIF. DNA of the CDR3: TGTGCAGCGACCTACAAGGTCAGCTTACTGGGGGATAAGCGACTCATCTTT.

In this sample, this clone turned up a few times. The protein TCRdb gives is from a much larger clone and does not agree with this DNA's translation at residue 10, likely a read error; the protein shown here comes from the DNA. The genes are TRDV1 and TRDJ1; 7 nucleotides align to TRDD2. The germline CDR1 and CDR2 sequences are TSWWSYY and QGS. The CDR3 sequence is 16 residues long. V was clipped by 2 bases and J by 1 base; unmatched bases: 7. The CDR3 region is CALGETSSYGTDKLIF. The CDR3 DNA reads TGTGCTCTTGGGGAAACATCTTCCTATGGCACCGATAAACTCATCTTT.

With regard to this clone: A far larger clone is off by one base, so a read error is likely. The sample has other DNA sequences that encode this CDR3 too. This sequence joins TRDV3 and TRDJ1, with no clear D. The J gene is absent in TCRdb and was assigned here via DNA matching to germline. Germline-derived CDR1 and CDR2 are TVYSNPD and GDNSRS (reference sequence). Trimming removed 5 bases from V and 2 bases from J, with 6 bases in between. The CDR3 has 10 amino acids. Written as DNA, the CDR3 is TGTGCCGTCTCTACCGATAAACTCATCTTT. Protein product: CAVSTDKLIF. The entire variable domain, with the rest obtained from reference TRDV3 and TRDJ1, is as follows: CDKVTQSSPDQTVASGSEVVLLCTYDTVYSNPDLFWYRIRPDYSFQFVFYGDNSRSEGADFTQGRFSVKHILTQKAFHLVISPVRTEDSATYYCAVSTDKLIFGKGTRVTVEP.

This clone was picked up a small number of times. A read error is likely here: a far larger clone is one base away. The sample carries other DNA sequences with the same CDR3. This chain links TRDV1 with TRDJ1, with D perhaps TRDD3 (6 bases). Matching the DNA to germline supplied the J gene, which TCRdb does not give. The germline CDR1 and CDR2 sequences are TSWWSYY and QGS. The CDR3 consists of 19 residues. Trimming shortened V by 7 bases and J by 8 bases, and 35 bases separated the two germline ends. CDR3 region: CALVELPRLGLLNYLKLIF. DNA of the CDR3: TGTGCTCTTGTGGAGCTGCCGCGGCTGGGGTTACTAAACTACCTGAAACTCATCTTT.

A note on this clone: TCRdb's protein for this DNA is that of a much larger clone and differs from the translation at residue 22, likely a read error; the protein shown is the DNA translation. The V segment is TRDV2, and no J call was made; the table names TRDD3, a call not compared with the DNA. The CDR3 loop spans 23 amino acids. Germline V gene sequence: CDR1 GEAIGNYY, CDR2 EKD. CDR3 protein: CACDTAGRARVWGTRPLSPKLTF. The CDR3 coding sequence is TGTGCCTGTGACACCGCCGGTCGGGCCAGGGTCTGGGGGACTCGACCCCTATCGCCTAAACTCACCTTT.

This clone was detected ten times or more. TCRdb has a much larger clone's protein, which differs at residue 6 from the translation of this DNA, likely because of a read error; what is shown is the protein translated from the DNA. The J gene is TRDJ1, the V gene TRDV1; no firm D call. The CDR3 sequence is 14 residues long. The germline V gene has CDR1 TSWWSYY and CDR2 QGS. V was clipped by 3 bases and J by 0 bases, with 8 bases between them. CDR3 coding DNA: TGTGCTCTTGGGGACGCTCTGTACACCGATAAACTCATCTTT. Protein sequence: CALGDALYTDKLIF.

This clone was recorded at least ten times. TCRdb's listed protein matches a much larger clone and diverges from this DNA's translation at residue 7, likely through a read error; the protein shown comes from the DNA. The chain has TRDV2 and TRDJ2; no clear D. Germline V gene lookup returns CDR1 GEAIGNYY and CDR2 EKD. The CDR3 length is 14 residues. The V gene lost 0 bases and the J gene lost 0 bases, with 4 bases spanning the gap. This chain's CDR3 is CACDTGALTAQLFF. As DNA, the CDR3 is TGTGCCTGTGACACCGGAGCTTTGACAGCACAACTCTTCTTT.

This clone came up a few times. A far larger clone is just one base off, so this is likely a read error. This specimen includes other DNA sequences encoding the same CDR3. V gene TRDV1 combines with J gene TRDJ1; possibly TRDD2 or TRDD3 for D (6 bases each). The J gene is absent in TCRdb and was assigned here via DNA matching to germline. The germline V and J ends were trimmed by 2 bases and 0 bases, with 40 bases remaining between them. CDR1 is TSWWSYY and CDR2 is QGS in the germline V gene. This CDR3 has 25 residues. CDR3 protein: CALGEGLLSYRLRGESIPNTDKLIF. The CDR3 nucleotides read TGTGCTCTTGGGGAAGGGTTGCTGTCCTACCGGCTGAGGGGGGAGTCCATTCCAAACACCGATAAACTCATCTTT.

This clone was detected only a few times. This probably arose from a read error, given a far larger clone one base away. In the same sample, other DNA sequences code for this CDR3. J is TRDJ1 and V is TRDV3, with TRDD3 matching over 13 bases. No J segment appears in TCRdb, so it was assigned here by matching the sequence to germline. This CDR3 is 19 amino acids long. The germline gives CDR1 TVYSNPD, CDR2 GDNSRS (reference sequence). V dropped 4 bases and J dropped 0; count of bases not matched to a gene: 17. The DNA for the CDR3 is TGTGCCTGCGTCCTAAGCGTGTACTGGGGGATACGCAACACCGATAAACTCATCTTT. This sequence encodes CACVLSVYWGIRNTDKLIF.

Comment on this clone: TCRdb pairs this DNA with a much larger clone's protein that differs at residue 17, likely a read error; the protein shown was translated from the DNA. The V and J genes are TRDV1 and TRDJ1; 7 nucleotides match TRDD3. The J gene is absent in TCRdb and was assigned here via DNA matching to germline. Trimming at V came to 0 bases and at J to 0 bases, leaving 25 bases not matched to a gene. The germline V gene has CDR1 TSWWSYY and CDR2 QGS. The CDR3 is 23 amino acids. The CDR3 DNA reads TGTGCTCTTGGGGAACTACGCCCTGCCCCCTGGGGGGTACCACTGGGGCACACCGATAAACTCATCTTT. Protein product: CALGELRPAPWGVPLGHTDKLIF.

As concerns this clone: A read error likely explains why the TCRdb protein, taken from a much larger clone, differs from this DNA's translation at residue 12; the protein shown is translated from the DNA. This chain links TRDV1 with TRDJ1; 8 bases are shared with TRDD2. The J gene is not listed in TCRdb, so it was assigned here from a DNA match to germline. Germline loops: CDR1 TSWWSYY, CDR2 QGS. The CDR3 is 19 amino acids. V lost 7 bases, J lost 0 bases, and 19 bases stayed unmatched. The CDR3 region is CALVIDFLLRLANTDKLIF. CDR3 DNA sequence: TGTGCTCTTGTGATAGACTTCCTACTCCGACTTGCTAACACCGATAAACTCATCTTT.

Regarding this clone: This DNA translates differently at residue 7 from the TCRdb protein, which is that of a much larger clone; a read error is likely, and the protein shown is the DNA's own translation. V is TRDV1 and J is TRDJ1, with D possibly matching TRDD3 (6 bases). TCRdb offers no J gene call, so here the DNA was matched to germline to obtain one. Looked up from germline, CDR1 is TSWWSYY and CDR2 is QGS. CDR3 length equals 17 residues. The V and J ends lost 0 bases and 0 bases respectively, with 14 bases between them. The CDR3 loop is CALGELTWIPYTDKLIF. The CDR3 DNA follows: TGTGCTCTTGGGGAACTGACTTGGATACCGTACACCGATAAACTCATCTTT.

As regards this clone: This may be a read error, as it is one base from a much larger clone. Other nucleotide sequences from this sample produce the same CDR3. V is TRDV1 and J is TRDJ1; TRDD3 aligns across 9 bases. TCRdb leaves out the J gene; it was filled in here by matching the DNA to germline. The V and J ends lost 0 bases and 1 base, in that order; junction bases with no gene match: 18. CDR1 is TSWWSYY, CDR2 QGS, per germline. The CDR3 has 21 amino acids. CDR3 bases: TGTGCTCTTGGGGAACTAGGGACCGGCTGGGGGATCTTAAAGAGCACCGATAAACTCATCTTT. Translation gives CALGELGTGWGILKSTDKLIF.

This clone was found many times. In the same sample, other DNA sequences code for this CDR3. The chain combines TRAV36/DV7 with TRDJ1, with D possibly TRDD3 on 9 matching bases. The CDR3 length is 30 residues. CDR1 and CDR2 from the germline V gene are VTNFRS and LTSSGIE (reference sequence). CDR3 bases: TGTGCCTATACCTTCCTAGACGGCGTGTGGGATTCTGCAAGGGGATACGCTTATCCACCTACCTGCTCGTACACCGATAAACTCATCTTT. As protein: CAYTFLDGVWDSARGYAYPPTCSYTDKLIF.

With respect to this clone: A far larger clone lies a single base away; this is likely a read error. Within the sample, other DNA sequences also encode this same CDR3. The chain is built from TRDV1 and TRDJ1, with 11 bases aligning to TRDD3. The CDR3 extends over 21 amino acids. J lost 0 bases, V lost 1 base, and 16 bases had no gene match. Germline V CDR1 and CDR2: TSWWSYY, QGS. The DNA of the CDR3 is TGTGCTCTTGGGGAACGGATCCGGTACTGGGGGATAAGTTCATACACCGATAAACTCATCTTT. Its protein is CALGERIRYWGISSYTDKLIF.

As to this clone: The protein in TCRdb stems from a much larger clone and differs at residue 21 from this DNA's translation, likely a read error; here the protein is translated from the DNA. The V gene is TRDV1, the J gene TRDJ1; tentative D call: TRDD3 (6 bases). The CDR3 loop spans 22 amino acids. Germline CDR1 reads TSWWSYY; CDR2 reads QGS. Here the CDR3 reads CALGERGSTFELWWGFVDKLTF. CDR3 sequence (DNA): TGTGCTCTTGGGGAAAGGGGATCTACCTTTGAGTTGTGGTGGGGGTTTGTCGATAAACTCACCTTT.

In its sample, this clone was seen a few times. The protein recorded in TCRdb matches a much larger clone and deviates from this DNA's translation at residue 13, suggesting a read error; the protein here is obtained by translating the DNA. The V call is TRDV1, the J call TRDJ1, with D possibly TRDD3 on 6 matching bases. Here the J gene came from matching the DNA to germline, since TCRdb omits it. V was clipped by 4 bases and J by 2 bases, with 35 bases between them. The CDR3 has 22 amino acids. Germline V lookup: CDR1 TSWWSYY, CDR2 QGS. Written as DNA, the CDR3 is TGTGCTCTTGGGGTGGTGGTCGATACCCCGCGGTTATGCTGGGGTTATACCGATAAACTCATCTTT. Translating it yields CALGVVVDTPRLCWGYTDKLIF.